This T cell receptor (beta chain) is from a study of blood T cell repertoires in COVID-19. Study information: The analysed material was cDNA or gDNA that came from T cells, B-cell-depleted T cells, or PBMCs.

The method was immunoSEQ multiplex PCR; TCRdb's version includes in-frame clones alone and lacks a portion of them. The sample has 210,000 or so clones; 89% are singletons. CDR3 length equals 14 residues. Looked up from germline, CDR1 is MRHNA and CDR2 is SNTAGT. V was clipped by 7 bases and J by 2 bases, with 14 bases between them. This clonotype was sampled from a woman aged 40-49 years with acute or convalescent COVID-19. The rearrangement joins TRBV6-4 to TRBJ1-2, with D possibly TRBD1 on 6 matching bases. The sample consisted of peripheral blood. CDR3 region: CASKSDRSNYGYTF. The CDR3 DNA is TGTGCCAGCAAGTCCGACAGGTCCAACTATGGCTACACCTTC.